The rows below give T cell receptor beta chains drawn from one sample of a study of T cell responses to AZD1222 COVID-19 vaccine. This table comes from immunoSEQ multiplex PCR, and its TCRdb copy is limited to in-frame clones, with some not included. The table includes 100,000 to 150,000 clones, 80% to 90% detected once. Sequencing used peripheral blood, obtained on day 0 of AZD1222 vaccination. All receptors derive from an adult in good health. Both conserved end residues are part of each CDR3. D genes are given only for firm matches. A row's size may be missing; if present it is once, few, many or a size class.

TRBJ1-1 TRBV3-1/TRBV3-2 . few CASSNRGEAFF TGTGCCAGCAGCAATCGGGGTGAAGCTTTCTTT
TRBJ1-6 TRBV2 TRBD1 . CASSIYTGDNSPLHF TGTGCCAGCAGCATATACACAGGGGATAATTCACCCCTCCACTTT
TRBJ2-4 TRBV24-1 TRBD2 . CATSDSRLAGNIQYF TGTGCCACCAGTGATTCTCGACTAGCGGGGAACATTCAGTACTTC
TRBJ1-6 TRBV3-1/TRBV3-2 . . CASSQMDIGSPLHF TGTGCCAGCAGCCAAATGGACATAGGTTCACCCCTCCACTTT
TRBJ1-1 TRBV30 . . CAWSPAGDMNTEAFF TGTGCCTGGAGTCCGGCTGGGGACATGAACACTGAAGCTTTCTTT
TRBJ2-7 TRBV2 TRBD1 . CASSSTGIEQYF TGTGCCAGCAGTTCGACAGGGATCGAGCAGTACTTC
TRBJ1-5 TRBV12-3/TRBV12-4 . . CASSVQGEQPQHF TGTGCCAGCAGTGTTCAGGGAGAGCAGCCCCAGCATTTT
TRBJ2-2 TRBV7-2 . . CASTFRPEVSTGELFF TGTGCCAGCACTTTTCGTCCCGAGGTGTCCACCGGGGAGCTGTTTTTT
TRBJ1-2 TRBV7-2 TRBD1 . CASSLDPTGGYGYTF TGTGCCAGCAGCTTAGATCCAACAGGGGGCTATGGCTACACCTTC
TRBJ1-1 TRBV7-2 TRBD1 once CASTLQGLNTEAFF TGTGCCAGCACCCTACAGGGGCTGAACACTGAAGCTTTCTTT
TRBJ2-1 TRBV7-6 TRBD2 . CASSLVGTSGNEQFF TGTGCCAGCAGCTTAGTTGGAACTAGCGGGAATGAGCAGTTCTTC
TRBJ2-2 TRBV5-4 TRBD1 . CASRKPGTGDVNTGELFF TGTGCCAGCAGAAAACCAGGGACAGGGGACGTGAACACCGGGGAGCTGTTTTTT
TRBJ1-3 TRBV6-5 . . CASSRGDPGNTIYF TGTGCCAGCAGTAGGGGGGACCCTGGAAACACCATATATTTT
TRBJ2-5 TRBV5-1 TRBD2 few CASSLALGLAGEETQYF TGCGCCAGCAGCTTGGCCCTCGGGCTAGCGGGGGAAGAGACCCAGTACTTC
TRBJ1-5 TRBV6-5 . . CASSIKGNQPQHF TGTGCCAGCAGTATCAAGGGGAATCAGCCCCAGCATTTT
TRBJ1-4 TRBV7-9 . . CASSLAQKLFF TGTGCCAGCAGCTTAGCTCAAAAACTGTTTTTT
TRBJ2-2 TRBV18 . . CASSPGSMDTGELFF TGTGCCAGCTCACCAGGGTCTATGGACACCGGGGAGCTGTTTTTT
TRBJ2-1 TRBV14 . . CASSPQGNEQFF TGTGCCAGCAGCCCTCAGGGGAATGAGCAGTTCTTC
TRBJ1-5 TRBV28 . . CASSFAQPQHF TGTGCCAGCAGTTTCGCTCAGCCCCAGCATTTT
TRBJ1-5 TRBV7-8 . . CASSLVRAPQHF TGTGCCAGCAGCTTAGTTCGGGCCCCCCAGCATTTT
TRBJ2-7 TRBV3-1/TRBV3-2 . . CASSQEIRRYEQYF TGTGCCAGCAGCCAAGAAATTCGGCGGTACGAGCAGTACTTC
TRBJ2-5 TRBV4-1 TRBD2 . CASSQDQGNHGRETQYF TGCGCCAGCAGCCAAGATCAGGGAAATCACGGGAGGGAGACCCAGTACTTC
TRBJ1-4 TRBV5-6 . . CASSREGNNEKLFF TGTGCCAGCAGCCGGGAGGGGAATAATGAAAAACTGTTTTTT
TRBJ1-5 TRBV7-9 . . CASSLEGRSNQPQHF TGTGCCAGCAGCTTAGAGGGAAGAAGCAATCAGCCCCAGCATTTT
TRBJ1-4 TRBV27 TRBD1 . CASRHQGGTNEKLFF TGTGCCAGCAGGCATCAAGGGGGCACTAATGAAAAACTGTTTTTT
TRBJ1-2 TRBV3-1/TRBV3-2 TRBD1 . CASSQRGTDYGYTF TGTGCCAGCAGCCAGAGGGGGACAGATTATGGCTACACCTTC
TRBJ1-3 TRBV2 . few CASREELAGNTIYF TGTGCCAGCAGGGAGGAATTGGCTGGAAACACCATATATTTT
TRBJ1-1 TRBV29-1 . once CSVVAYLVENTEAFF TGCAGCGTTGTCGCGTATCTAGTTGAGAACACTGAAGCTTTCTTT
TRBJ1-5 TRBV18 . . CASSPDSGVQPQHF TGTGCCAGCTCACCAGACAGTGGGGTCCAGCCCCAGCATTTT